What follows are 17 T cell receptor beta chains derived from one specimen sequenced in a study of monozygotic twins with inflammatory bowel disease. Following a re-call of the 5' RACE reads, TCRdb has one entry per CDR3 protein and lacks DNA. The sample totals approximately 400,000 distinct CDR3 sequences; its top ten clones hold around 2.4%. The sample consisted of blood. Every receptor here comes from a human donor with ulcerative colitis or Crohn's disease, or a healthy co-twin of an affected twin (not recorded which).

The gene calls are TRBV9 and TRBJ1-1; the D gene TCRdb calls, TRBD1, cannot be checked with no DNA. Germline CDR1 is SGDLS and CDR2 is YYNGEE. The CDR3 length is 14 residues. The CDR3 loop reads CASSGPTGGTEAFF.

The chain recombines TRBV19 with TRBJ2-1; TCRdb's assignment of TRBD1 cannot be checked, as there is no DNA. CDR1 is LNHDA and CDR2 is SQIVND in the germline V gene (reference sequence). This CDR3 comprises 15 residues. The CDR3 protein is CASSTDREGSDEQFF.

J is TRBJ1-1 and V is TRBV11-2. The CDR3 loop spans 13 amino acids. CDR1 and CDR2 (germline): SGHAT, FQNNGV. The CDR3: CASSPELNTEAFF.

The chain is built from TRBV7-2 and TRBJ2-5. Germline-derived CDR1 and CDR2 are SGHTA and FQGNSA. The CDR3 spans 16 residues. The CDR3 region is CASSPRHYPMGETQYF. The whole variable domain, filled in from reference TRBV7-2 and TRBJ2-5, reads GAGVSQSPSNKVTEKGKDVELRCDPISGHTALYWYRQSLGQGLEFLIYFQGNSAPDKSGLPSDRFSAERTGGSVSTLTIQRTQQEDSAVYLCASSPRHYPMGETQYFGPGTRLLVL.

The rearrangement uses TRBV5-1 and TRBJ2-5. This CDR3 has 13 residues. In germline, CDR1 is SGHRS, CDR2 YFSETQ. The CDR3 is CASSLFGGETQYF.

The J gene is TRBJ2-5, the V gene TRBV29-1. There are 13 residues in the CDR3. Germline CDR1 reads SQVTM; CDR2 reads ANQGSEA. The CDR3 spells CSVHPRLVETQYF.

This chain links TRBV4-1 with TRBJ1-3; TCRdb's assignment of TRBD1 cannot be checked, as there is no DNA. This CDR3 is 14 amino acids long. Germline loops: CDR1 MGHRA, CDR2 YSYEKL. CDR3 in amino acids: CASSQEDIGNTIYF.

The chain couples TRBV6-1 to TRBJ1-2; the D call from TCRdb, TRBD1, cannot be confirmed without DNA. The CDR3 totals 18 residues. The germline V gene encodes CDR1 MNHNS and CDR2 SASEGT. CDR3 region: CASTSSRGPEAMSEGYTF.

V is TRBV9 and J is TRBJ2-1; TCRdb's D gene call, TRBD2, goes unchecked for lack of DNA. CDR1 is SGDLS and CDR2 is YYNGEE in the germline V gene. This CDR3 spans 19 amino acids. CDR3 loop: CASSVDGSGRERSYNEQFF.

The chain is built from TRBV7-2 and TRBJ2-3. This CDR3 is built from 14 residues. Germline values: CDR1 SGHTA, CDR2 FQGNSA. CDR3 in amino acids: CASSFLGFTDTQYF.

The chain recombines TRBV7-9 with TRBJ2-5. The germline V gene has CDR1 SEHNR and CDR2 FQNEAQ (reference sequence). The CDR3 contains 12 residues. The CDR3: CASRPDPETQYF.

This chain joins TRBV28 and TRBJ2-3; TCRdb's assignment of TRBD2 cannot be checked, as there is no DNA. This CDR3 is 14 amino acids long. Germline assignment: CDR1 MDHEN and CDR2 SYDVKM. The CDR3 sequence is CATKGAGGTDTQYF.

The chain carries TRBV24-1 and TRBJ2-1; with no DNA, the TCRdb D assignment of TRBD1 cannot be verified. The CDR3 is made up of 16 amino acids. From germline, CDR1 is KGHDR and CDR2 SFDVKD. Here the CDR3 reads CATSDPGPSSYNEQFF.

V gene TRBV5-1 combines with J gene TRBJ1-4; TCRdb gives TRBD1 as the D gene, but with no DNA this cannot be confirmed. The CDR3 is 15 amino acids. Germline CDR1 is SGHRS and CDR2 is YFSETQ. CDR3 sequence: CASTLTGTDNEKLFF.

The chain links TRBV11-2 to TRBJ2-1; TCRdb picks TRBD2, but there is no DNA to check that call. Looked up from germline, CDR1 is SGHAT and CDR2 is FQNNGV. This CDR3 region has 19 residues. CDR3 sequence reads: CASSSTGTRGVGRRDEQFF.

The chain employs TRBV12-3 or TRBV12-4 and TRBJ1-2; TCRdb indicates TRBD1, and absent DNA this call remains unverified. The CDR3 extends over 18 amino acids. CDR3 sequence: CASSFISGTGQVAYGYTF.

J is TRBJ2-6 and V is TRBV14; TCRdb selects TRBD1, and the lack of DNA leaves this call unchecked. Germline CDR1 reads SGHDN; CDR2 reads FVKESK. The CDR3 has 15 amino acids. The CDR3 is CASSRTGVGANVLTF.